Listed below are T cell receptor beta chains from one sample, sequenced in a study of blood T cell repertoires in COVID-19. Sequencing was performed with immunoSEQ multiplex PCR; in TCRdb, only in-frame clones are kept and a portion is missing. The table has roughly 240,000 clones, approximately 90% seen once. Sequencing used peripheral blood. Source of these receptors: a man aged 18 to 29 with active or convalescent COVID-19. The CDR3 runs from the conserved cysteine through the conserved F or W. The D gene is left open where the match is weak. Clone size is shown for a subset of rows, as once, few, many or a class of expanded clone.

j_call d_call clone_size v_call cdr3_nt cdr3_aa
TRBJ1-2 NA NA TRBV7-9 TGTGCCAGCAGCTTAGAGGTTCAGGGCAACTATGGCTACACCTTC CASSLEVQGNYGYTF
TRBJ1-1 NA few TRBV30 TGTGCCTGGATGAGAAACACTGAAGCTTTCTTT CAWMRNTEAFF
TRBJ2-6 NA NA TRBV29-1 TGCAGCGTGCACTCCTCTGGGGCCAACGTCCTGACTTTC CSVHSSGANVLTF
TRBJ1-3 NA few TRBV7-9 TGTGCCAGCAGCCCCCTCTCTGGAAACACCATATATTTT CASSPLSGNTIYF
TRBJ2-1 NA once TRBV3-1/TRBV3-2 TGTGCCAGCAGCCAAGATGGGGGGACAGAATTGGATGAGCAGTTCTTC CASSQDGGTELDEQFF
TRBJ2-1 NA NA TRBV10-3 TGTGCCATCAGTCGTCAATGGGGCGATGAGCAGTTCTTC CAISRQWGDEQFF
TRBJ1-2 TRBD1 once TRBV5-1 TGCGCCAGCAGCTCCGGGACAGGGTTTCGGAATGGCTACACCTTC CASSSGTGFRNGYTF
TRBJ1-6 NA NA TRBV28 TGTGCCAGCAGTTTGGGCAATTCACCCCTCCACTTT CASSLGNSPLHF
TRBJ2-7 TRBD2 NA TRBV24-1 TGTGCCACCAGTCGGAGCGGGGGCAAGCAGTACTTC CATSRSGGKQYF
TRBJ1-3 TRBD1 NA TRBV28 TGTGCCAGCAGTTCCACAGGGGGCGTCTCTGGAAACACCATATATTTT CASSSTGGVSGNTIYF
TRBJ2-1 TRBD2 NA TRBV4-1 TGCGCCAGCAGCCATCTAGCGGGAGCCCCAAATGAGCAGTTCTTC CASSHLAGAPNEQFF
TRBJ1-2 TRBD1 NA TRBV6-1 TGTGCCAGCAGTGAGACAGGGGGCGCGGAAGGCTACACCTTC CASSETGGAEGYTF
TRBJ1-1 NA once TRBV11-2 TGTGCCAGCAGCTTTTTATATCAGGGGAACACTGAAGCTTTCTTT CASSFLYQGNTEAFF
TRBJ2-4 TRBD1 NA TRBV18 TGTGCCAGCTCACCCCCTTTACAGGGGAACATTCAGTACTTC CASSPPLQGNIQYF
TRBJ2-3 TRBD2 NA TRBV4-2 TGTGCCAGCAGCCAAGAGTCCCTAGCGGGCGGAAAGTCAGATACGCAGTATTTT CASSQESLAGGKSDTQYF
TRBJ2-7 NA NA TRBV7-9 TGTGCCAGCAGTCATGGGAGCTCCTACGAGCAGTACTTC CASSHGSSYEQYF
TRBJ2-2 NA NA TRBV5-4 TGTGCCAGCAGCTTGGAGAGGCGCCGGGAGCTGTTTTTT CASSLERRRELFF
TRBJ2-5 NA NA TRBV19 TGTGCCAGTAAATGGGGGGGCAAGGAGACCCAGTACTTC CASKWGGKETQYF
TRBJ2-1 NA NA TRBV19 TGTGCCAGTAGTACCGTTCCGTCCTACAATGAGCAGTTCTTC CASSTVPSYNEQFF
TRBJ1-2 NA NA TRBV19 TGTGCCAGTAGTATCCCGTCGGGGGTCCTGTTTAACTATGGCTACACCTTC CASSIPSGVLFNYGYTF